One TCR beta chain is described in this entry. The sample comes from a study of blood T cell repertoires in COVID-19. Overall study context: Both acute and convalescent COVID-19 samples were obtained from the United States, Italy and Spain.

V was trimmed by 4 bases and J by 0 bases, leaving 11 bases between them. Per the germline V gene, CDR1 is SGHRS and CDR2 is YFSETQ. This CDR3 region has 15 residues. The authors' processing: The authors estimated nucleated cell counts from reference gene primer amplification. Only in-frame clones appear in the TCRdb table, and some are missing; sequencing was by immunoSEQ multiplex PCR. V and J calls plus clone size are reproduced from that table; the DNA served to infer D and trimming. The data show fewer than 250,000 clones, with almost 85% seen just once and under 4.5% held by the top ten. Sample: peripheral blood. This clonotype originated in a man in his forties or fifties with acute or convalescent COVID-19. The gene calls are TRBV5-1 and TRBJ1-3, with a tentative D call TRBD1 (5 bases). This CDR3 reads CASSTTGGSGNTIYF. CDR3 DNA sequence: TGCGCCAGCAGCACCACGGGGGGCTCTGGAAACACCATATATTTT.